Listed below are T cell receptor beta chains from one sample, sequenced in a study of T cells after yellow fever vaccination. From the 5' RACE reads, TCRdb called clonotypes with MiXCR, one entry per CDR3 protein. Among some 500,000 distinct CDR3 sequences listed, approximately 15% were seen once. The sample consisted of PBMCs, taken on the day of the yellow fever booster vaccination. The receptors were gathered from a man aged 30 to 45 who received the YFV17D yellow fever vaccine. The CDR3 runs from the conserved cysteine through the conserved F or W. A D gene is named only where the DNA matches it firmly. A clone size is listed for some rows: how often the clone was seen (once, few, many), or a class if it is expanded.

j_gene	v_gene	abundance	d_gene	CDR3aa	CDR3nt
TRBJ2-7	TRBV20-1	.	.	CSAKFGTPSYEQYF	TGCAGTGCCAAGTTCGGGACTCCGTCCTACGAGCAGTACTTC
TRBJ2-7	TRBV5-1	many	.	CASSPEGDLGYF	TGCGCCAGCAGCCCGGAGGGGGATCTGGGGTACTTC
TRBJ1-4	TRBV18	few	TRBD1	CASSPPNRGVVEKLFF	TGTGCCAGCTCACCACCGAACAGGGGGGTTGTGGAAAAACTGTTTTTT
TRBJ2-5	TRBV5-5	few	TRBD1	CASGDRSSQETQYF	TGTGCCAGTGGGGACAGGTCATCTCAAGAGACCCAGTACTTC
TRBJ2-1	TRBV9	.	.	CASSLKGGDPYNEQFF	TGTGCCAGCAGTCTCAAGGGGGGAGACCCCTACAATGAGCAGTTCTTC
TRBJ1-3	TRBV7-6	.	.	CASSPGRGVGNTIYF	TGTGCCAGCAGCCCAGGGAGGGGAGTCGGAAACACCATATATTTT
TRBJ2-3	TRBV29-1	few	.	CSGARAADTQYF	TGCAGCGGGGCCCGGGCGGCTGATACGCAGTATTTT
TRBJ2-5	TRBV11-1	few	.	CASSRTRGTSSTQETQYF	TGTGCCAGCAGCCGGACGAGAGGGACTTCCTCCACCCAAGAGACCCAGTACTTC
TRBJ2-7	TRBV4-2	few	TRBD1	CASSARGGTGGYEQYF	TGTGCCAGCAGCGCCAGGGGAGGGACAGGGGGGTACGAGCAGTACTTC
TRBJ2-4	TRBV7-9	few	TRBD1	CASSGGQFAKNIQYF	TGTGCCAGCAGCGGGGGACAGTTCGCCAAAAACATTCAGTACTTC
TRBJ2-7	TRBV20-1	.	TRBD1	CSAITPTGTGKNEQYF	TGCAGTGCTATTACTCCCACCGGGACAGGGAAGAACGAGCAGTACTTC
TRBJ1-2	TRBV9	.	.	CASSVDGGPYGYTF	TGTGCCAGCAGCGTAGATGGGGGCCCCTATGGCTACACCTTC
TRBJ2-7	TRBV11-2	few	TRBD2	CASSSLLTSGGGLYEQYF	TGTGCCAGCAGCTCTCTCTTGACTAGCGGGGGGGGGCTCTACGAGCAGTACTTC
TRBJ1-1	TRBV1	few	.	CTSSQGRGIGPRGTEAFF	TGCACCAGCAGCCAAGGCCGGGGGATTGGACCCCGGGGAACTGAAGCTTTCTTT
TRBJ2-7	TRBV5-8	.	.	CASSSRLLFEQYF	TGTGCCAGCAGCTCGCGGCTCCTCTTCGAGCAGTACTTC
TRBJ1-2	TRBV3-1	few	TRBD1	CASSHGTGPNYGYTF	TGTGCCAGCAGCCACGGGACAGGGCCTAACTATGGCTACACCTTC
TRBJ2-1	TRBV11-3	few	TRBD1	CASSGTGGSGNEQFF	TGTGCCAGCAGCGGGACAGGGGGGTCTGGTAATGAGCAGTTCTTC
TRBJ1-1	TRBV14	.	.	CASSPPGAGRAEAFF	TGTGCCAGCAGCCCTCCCGGGGCAGGGAGGGCTGAAGCTTTCTTT
TRBJ2-2	TRBV19	few	.	CASTPPGARFTGELFF	TGTGCCAGTACCCCCCCGGGAGCAAGGTTCACCGGGGAGCTGTTTTTT
TRBJ2-3	TRBV5-1	few	.	CASSFRGGLPPRTDTQYF	TGCGCCAGCAGCTTTCGCGGGGGCCTCCCTCCTCGCACAGATACGCAGTATTTT
TRBJ1-5	TRBV2	many	.	CASRLGGNQPQHF	TGTGCCAGCAGACTGGGAGGAAATCAGCCCCAGCATTTT
TRBJ1-1	TRBV5-1	.	.	CASSLGPSSNTEAFF	TGCGCCAGCAGCTTGGGACCGAGTTCTAACACTGAAGCTTTCTTT
TRBJ2-2	TRBV20-1	.	.	CSARDNPGELFF	TGCAGTGCTAGAGATAATCCCGGGGAGCTGTTTTTT
TRBJ2-1	TRBV9	.	.	CASSTSGVTYNEQFF	TGTGCCAGCAGCACGAGCGGAGTGACCTACAATGAGCAGTTCTTC
TRBJ2-1	TRBV4-3	.	.	CASSQEFPGVRYNEQFF	TGCGCCAGCAGCCAAGAGTTCCCGGGAGTTAGGTACAATGAGCAGTTCTTC